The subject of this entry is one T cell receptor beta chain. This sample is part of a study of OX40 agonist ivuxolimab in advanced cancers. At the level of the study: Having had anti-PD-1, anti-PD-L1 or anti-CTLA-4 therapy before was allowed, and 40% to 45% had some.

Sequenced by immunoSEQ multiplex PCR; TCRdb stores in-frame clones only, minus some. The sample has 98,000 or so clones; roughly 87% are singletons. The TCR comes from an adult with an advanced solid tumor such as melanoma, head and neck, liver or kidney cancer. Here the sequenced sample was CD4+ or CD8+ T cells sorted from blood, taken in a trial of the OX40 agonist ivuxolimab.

The CDR3 DNA sequence: TGTGCCAGCAGCTTAGTAGGAGGAGCGAACACTGAAGCTTTCTTT. This gives the protein CASSLVGGANTEAFF. The chain carries TRBV7-2 and TRBJ1-1; D is uncertain. The CDR3 spans 15 residues. V lost 1 base and J 1 base, leaving 10 bases between the germline ends. From germline, CDR1 is SGHTA and CDR2 FQGNSA.